This TCR beta chain was documented in a study of T-cell reconstitution after alpha-beta-depleted transplantation in children. Unique molecular identifiers were used in preparing the TCRbeta library. TCRdb re-called the PCR reads with MiXCR, one entry per CDR3 protein. The data show 360,000 or so distinct CDR3 sequences, 20% seen once. This clonotype came up a few times. This CDR3 is 13 amino acids long. CDR1 is MNHEY and CDR2 is SMNVEV in the germline V gene (reference sequence). The V gene lost 8 bases and the J gene lost 7 bases, with 17 bases spanning the gap. The genes are TRBV27 and TRBJ1-1; a possible D gene is TRBD1 (5 bases). The receptor's source is a human donor who donated a stem cell graft to a child with acute myeloid leukemia. The sequencing here drew on PBMCs from the stem cell graft donor, taken from the stem cell graft. As DNA, the CDR3 is TGTGCCAGCCGACAAACTATGGGGGGTGAAGCTTTCTTT. Its translation: CASRQTMGGEAFF.